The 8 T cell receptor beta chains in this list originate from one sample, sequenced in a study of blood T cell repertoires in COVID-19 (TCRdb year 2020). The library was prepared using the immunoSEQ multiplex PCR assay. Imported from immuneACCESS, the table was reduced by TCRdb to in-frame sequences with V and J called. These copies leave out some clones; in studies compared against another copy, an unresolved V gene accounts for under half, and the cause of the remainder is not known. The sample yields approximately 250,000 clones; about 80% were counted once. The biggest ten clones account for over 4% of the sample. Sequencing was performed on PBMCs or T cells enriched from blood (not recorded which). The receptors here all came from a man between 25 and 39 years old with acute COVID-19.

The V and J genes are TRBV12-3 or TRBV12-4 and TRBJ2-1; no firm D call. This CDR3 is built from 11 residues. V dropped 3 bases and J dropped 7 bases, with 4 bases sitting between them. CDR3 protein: CASSFMNEQFF. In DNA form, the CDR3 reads TGTGCCAGCAGTTTTATGAATGAGCAGTTCTTC.

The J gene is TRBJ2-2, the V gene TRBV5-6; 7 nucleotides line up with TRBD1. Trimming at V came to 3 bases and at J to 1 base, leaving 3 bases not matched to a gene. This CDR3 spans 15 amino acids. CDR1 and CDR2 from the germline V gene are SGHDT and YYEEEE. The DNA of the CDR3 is TGTGCCAGCAGCTCGGGACAGATGAACACCGGGGAGCTGTTTTTT. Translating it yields CASSSGQMNTGELFF.

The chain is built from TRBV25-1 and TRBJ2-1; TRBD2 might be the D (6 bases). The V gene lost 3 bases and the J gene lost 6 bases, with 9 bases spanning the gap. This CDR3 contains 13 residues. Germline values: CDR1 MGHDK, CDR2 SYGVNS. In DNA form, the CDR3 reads TGTGCCAGCAGTGAGCCCGGGGGCAATGAGCAGTTCTTC. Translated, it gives CASSEPGGNEQFF.

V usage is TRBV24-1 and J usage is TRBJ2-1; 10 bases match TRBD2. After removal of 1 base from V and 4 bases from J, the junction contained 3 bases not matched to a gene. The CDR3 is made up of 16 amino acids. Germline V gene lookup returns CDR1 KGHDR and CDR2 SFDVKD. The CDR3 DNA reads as TGTGCCACCAGTGATTTCGGAGCGGGGGGGTACAATGAGCAGTTCTTC. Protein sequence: CATSDFGAGGYNEQFF.

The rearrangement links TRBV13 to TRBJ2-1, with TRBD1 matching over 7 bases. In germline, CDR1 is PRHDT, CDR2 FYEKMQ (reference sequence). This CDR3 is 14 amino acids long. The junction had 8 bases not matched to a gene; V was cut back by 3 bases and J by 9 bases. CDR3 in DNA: TGTGCCAGCAGCTTCGGACAGGCGACTGGTGAGCAGTTCTTC. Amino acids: CASSFGQATGEQFF.

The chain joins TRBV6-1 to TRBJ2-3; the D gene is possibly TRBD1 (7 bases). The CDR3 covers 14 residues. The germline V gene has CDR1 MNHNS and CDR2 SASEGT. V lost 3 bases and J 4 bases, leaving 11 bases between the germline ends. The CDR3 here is CASSEGRGADTQYF. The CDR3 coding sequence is TGTGCCAGCAGTGAGGGCAGGGGGGCAGATACGCAGTATTTT.

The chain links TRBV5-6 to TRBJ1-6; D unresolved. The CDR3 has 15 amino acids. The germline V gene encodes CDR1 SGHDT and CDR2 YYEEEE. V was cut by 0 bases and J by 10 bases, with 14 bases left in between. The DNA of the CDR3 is TGTGCCAGCAGCTTGGGTCTGGGAGATAGCTCACCCCTCCACTTT. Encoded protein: CASSLGLGDSSPLHF.

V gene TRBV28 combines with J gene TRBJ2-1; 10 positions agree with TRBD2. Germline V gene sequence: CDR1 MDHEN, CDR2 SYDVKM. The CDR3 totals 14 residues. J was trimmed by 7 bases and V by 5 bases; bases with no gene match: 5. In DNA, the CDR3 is TGTGCCAGCAGTCCTAGCGGGGGCAGGAATGAGCAGTTCTTC. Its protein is CASSPSGGRNEQFF.